This TCR beta chain emerged from a study of metastatic and nonmetastatic thyroid tumors. About the study: Malignant thyroid and benign thyroid patients provided blood and tumor or nodule tissue whose repertoires were compared.

Germline V CDR1 and CDR2: SGHAT, FQNNGV. Trimming left V 0 bases short and J 0 bases short, with 9 bases between. CDR3 size: 15 residues. Original analysis: The distant-metastasis classifier for papillary thyroid cancer was built from CDR3 differences across clinicopathological groups. MiXCR re-clonotyped the PCR reads for TCRdb. TCRdb's processing, not the authors' own work, is the source of the V and J calls. The sample contains roughly 14,000 clones, roughly 33% of which appear only once. Patients underwent thyroid surgery, and none had received any treatment before it. By proportion, this clone is medium-sized.

J is TRBJ2-7 and V is TRBV11-2; unclear D gene. The sequenced sample was tumor tissue. This TCR derives from a female donor with papillary thyroid cancer or a benign thyroid nodule (not recorded which). Some clones in this sample may be carry-over from other donors' samples. CDR3 nucleotides: TGTGCCAGCAGCTTAGACCGTGGCCGCTCCTACGAGCAGTACTTC. This sequence encodes CASSLDRGRSYEQYF.